These 12 T cell receptor beta chains were sequenced from one sample in a study of regulatory T cells in long-lasting Graves disease. Arm-PCR of CDR3 regions with iRepertoire HTBI primers generated TCR beta libraries. One entry per CDR3 protein, called by TCRdb with MiXCR from the multiplex PCR reads. The table includes 400,000 to 450,000 distinct CDR3 sequences, 23% detected once. Time point: persistent/refractory GD, antithyroid drugs over 5 years with positive TRAb. RNA from PBMCs was the source of the TCR library. This specimen consisted of peripheral blood mononuclear cells (PBMCs), obtained when the disease was refractory, from a patient treated with antithyroid drugs. These receptors originate from a female donor with Graves disease.

The table lists this clonotype with many counts. The V and J genes are TRBV6-1 and TRBJ1-2; perhaps TRBD1 as D (5 bases). Per the germline V gene, CDR1 is MNHNS and CDR2 is SASEGT. V shed 5 bases and J shed 3 bases, with 19 bases lying between them. CDR3 length equals 16 residues. CDR3: CASSTHTGPLHYGYTF. Written as DNA, the CDR3 is TGTGCCAGCAGTACGCATACAGGCCCACTTCACTATGGCTACACCTTC.

The chain is built from TRBV2 and TRBJ2-2; 8 nucleotides match TRBD2. This CDR3 has 15 amino acids. The germline gives CDR1 SNHLY, CDR2 FYNNEI. V lost 5 bases and J lost 7; bases outside the gene matches: 9. CDR3 amino acids: CASSFQSGSYGELFF. For the CDR3, the DNA is TGTGCCAGCAGTTTTCAGAGCGGGAGCTACGGGGAGCTGTTTTTT.

This clonotype came up many times. The V call is TRBV3-1, the J call TRBJ2-5; 9 bases are shared with TRBD2. V gave up 1 base and J gave up 5 bases; unmatched junction bases: 11. Looked up from germline, CDR1 is LGHDT and CDR2 is YNNKEL (reference sequence). This CDR3 region has 17 residues. The CDR3 reads CASSQGRIGGREETQYF. Written as DNA, the CDR3 is TGTGCCAGCAGCCAAGGTCGTATCGGCGGGAGGGAGGAGACCCAGTACTTC.

In this sample, this clonotype turned up a few times. The rearrangement uses TRBV15 and TRBJ2-4, with no clear D. V shed 11 bases and J shed 5 bases, with 10 bases lying between them. Germline CDR1 reads LNHNV; CDR2 reads YYDKDF (reference sequence). The CDR3 totals 11 residues. The CDR3: CASGRQNIQYF. The CDR3 DNA is TGTGCCTCTGGAAGGCAAAACATTCAGTACTTC.

This clonotype occurred a few times. V usage is TRBV24-1 and J usage is TRBJ2-5; D ambiguous. Germline V gene data show CDR1 as KGHDR and CDR2 as SFDVKD. V was pared by 3 bases and J by 1 base, with 11 bases between. The CDR3 contains 15 residues. In DNA, the CDR3 is TGTGCCACCAGTGATCAAGGACGGAGCCAAGAGACCCAGTACTTC. It specifies CATSDQGRSQETQYF.

This clonotype was picked up a small number of times. The V call is TRBV4-1, the J call TRBJ1-2; D is perhaps TRBD1 (6 bases). The ends were cut back, 2 bases at V and 7 bases at J, with 14 bases in the middle. The germline V gene encodes CDR1 MGHRA and CDR2 YSYEKL. The CDR3 sequence is 14 residues long. In nucleotides, the CDR3 is TGCGCCAGCAGCCAACCCGGGGGGGCGCTTGGCTACACCTTC. It is translated as CASSQPGGALGYTF.

This clonotype was counted many times. The chain couples TRBV3-1 to TRBJ1-2, with unresolved D. CDR3 length equals 14 residues. Germline V lookup: CDR1 LGHDT, CDR2 YNNKEL (reference sequence). V was cut by 3 bases and J by 4 bases, with 12 bases left in between. As DNA, the CDR3 is TGTGCCAGCAGCCAGTCTGGCGGATTCTATGGCTACACCTTC. Translating gives CASSQSGGFYGYTF.

This clonotype was counted only a few times. The genes are TRBV29-1 and TRBJ1-2, with a tentative D call TRBD1 (6 bases). V lost 7 bases, J lost 8 bases, and 14 bases lay in between. Germline assignment: CDR1 SQVTM and CDR2 ANQGSEA. The CDR3 totals 11 residues. CDR3 DNA: TGCAGCGGCGGGCCTCAGGGGGGCTACACCTTC. Protein product: CSGGPQGGYTF.

In this sample, this clonotype turned up many times. The chain joins TRBV12-3 or TRBV12-4 to TRBJ1-1, with D unresolved. The CDR3 spans 13 residues. Trimming shortened V by 5 bases and J by 4 bases, and 11 bases separated the two germline ends. Here the CDR3 DNA reads TGTGCCAGCAGTATCCAAGGGATCACTGAAGCTTTCTTT. Amino acid sequence: CASSIQGITEAFF.

This chain uses TRBV7-2 with TRBJ1-1; D is unresolved. V lost 0 bases and J 4 bases, leaving 9 bases between the germline ends. CDR3 length equals 14 residues. The germline V gene encodes CDR1 SGHTA and CDR2 FQGNSA. CDR3 in DNA: TGTGCCAGCAGCTTAGCGCCTGGGCTCACTGAAGCTTTCTTT. Translated, it gives CASSLAPGLTEAFF. The full variable domain, completed using reference TRBV7-2 and TRBJ1-1, is GAGVSQSPSNKVTEKGKDVELRCDPISGHTALYWYRQSLGQGLEFLIYFQGNSAPDKSGLPSDRFSAERTGGSVSTLTIQRTQQEDSAVYLCASSLAPGLTEAFFGQGTRLTVV.

In this sample, this clonotype turned up many times. The chain employs TRBV20-1 and TRBJ2-6, with 8 bases aligning to TRBD2. The CDR3 length is 17 residues. The germline gives CDR1 DFQATT, CDR2 SNEGSKA (reference sequence). V lost 6 bases, J lost 0 bases, and 10 bases stayed unmatched. CDR3 DNA sequence: TGCAGTGCACAGGGACTAGTCCAAATCTCTGGGGCCAACGTCCTGACTTTC. Amino acids: CSAQGLVQISGANVLTF.

This clonotype was seen ten or more times. This chain connects TRBV6-2 or TRBV6-3 to TRBJ1-1; no reliable D call. There are 17 residues in the CDR3. V was pared by 4 bases and J by 2 bases, with 20 bases between. Germline V gives CDR1 MNHEY, CDR2 SVGEGT. This CDR3 reads CASSWTGPVGINTEAFF. CDR3 bases: TGTGCCAGCAGTTGGACCGGCCCGGTAGGGATAAACACTGAAGCTTTCTTT.